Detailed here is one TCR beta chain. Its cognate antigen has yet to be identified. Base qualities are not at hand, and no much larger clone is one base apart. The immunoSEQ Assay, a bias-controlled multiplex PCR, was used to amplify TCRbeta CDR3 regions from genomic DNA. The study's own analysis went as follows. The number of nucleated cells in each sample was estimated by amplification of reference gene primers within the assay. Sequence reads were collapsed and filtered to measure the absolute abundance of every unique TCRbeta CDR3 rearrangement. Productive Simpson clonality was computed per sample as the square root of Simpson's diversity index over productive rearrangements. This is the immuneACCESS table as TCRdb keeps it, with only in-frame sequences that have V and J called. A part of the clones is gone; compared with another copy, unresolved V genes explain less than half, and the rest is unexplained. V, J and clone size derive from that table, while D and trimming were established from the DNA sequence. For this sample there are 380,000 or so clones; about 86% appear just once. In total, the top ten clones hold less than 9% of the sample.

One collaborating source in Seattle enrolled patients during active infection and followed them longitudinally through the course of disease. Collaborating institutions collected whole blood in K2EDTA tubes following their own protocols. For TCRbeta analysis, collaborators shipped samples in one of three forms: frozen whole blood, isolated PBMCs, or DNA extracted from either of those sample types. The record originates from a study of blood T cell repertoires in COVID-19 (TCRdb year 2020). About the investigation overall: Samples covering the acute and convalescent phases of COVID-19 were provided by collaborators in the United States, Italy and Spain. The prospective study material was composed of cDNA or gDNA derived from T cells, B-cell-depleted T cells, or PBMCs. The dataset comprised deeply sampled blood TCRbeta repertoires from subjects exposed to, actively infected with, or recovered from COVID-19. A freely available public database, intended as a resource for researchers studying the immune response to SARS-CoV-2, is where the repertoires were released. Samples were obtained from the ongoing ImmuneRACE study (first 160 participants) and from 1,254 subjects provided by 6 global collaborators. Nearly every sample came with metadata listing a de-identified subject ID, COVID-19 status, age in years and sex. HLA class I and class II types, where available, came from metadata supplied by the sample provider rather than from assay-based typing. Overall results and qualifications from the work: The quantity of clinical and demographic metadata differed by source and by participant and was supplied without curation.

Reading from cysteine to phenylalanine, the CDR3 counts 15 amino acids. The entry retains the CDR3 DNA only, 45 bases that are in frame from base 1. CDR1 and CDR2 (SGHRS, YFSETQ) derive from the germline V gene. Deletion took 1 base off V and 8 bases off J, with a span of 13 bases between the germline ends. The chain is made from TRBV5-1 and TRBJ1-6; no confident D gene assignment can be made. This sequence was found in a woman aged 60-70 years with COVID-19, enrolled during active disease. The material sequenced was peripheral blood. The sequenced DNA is TGCGCCAGCAGCTTGAGTCAGATTCATTATTCACCCCTCCACTTT. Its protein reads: CASSLSQIHYSPLHF.